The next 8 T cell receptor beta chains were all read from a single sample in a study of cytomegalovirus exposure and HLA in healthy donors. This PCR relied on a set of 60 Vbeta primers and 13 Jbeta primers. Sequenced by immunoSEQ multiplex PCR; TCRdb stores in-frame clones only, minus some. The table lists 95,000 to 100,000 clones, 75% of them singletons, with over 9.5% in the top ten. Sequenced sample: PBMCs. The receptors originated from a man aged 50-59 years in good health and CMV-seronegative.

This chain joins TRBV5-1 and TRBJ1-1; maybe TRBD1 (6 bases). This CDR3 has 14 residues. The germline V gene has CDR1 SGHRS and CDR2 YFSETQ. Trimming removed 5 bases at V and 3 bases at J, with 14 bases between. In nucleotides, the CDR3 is TGCGCCAGCAGTTGGGGGGGCACTCACACTGAAGCTTTCTTT. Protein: CASSWGGTHTEAFF.

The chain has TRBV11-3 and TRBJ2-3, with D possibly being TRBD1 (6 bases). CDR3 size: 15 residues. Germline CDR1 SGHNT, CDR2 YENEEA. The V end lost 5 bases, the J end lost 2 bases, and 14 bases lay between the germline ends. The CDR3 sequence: CASSPQAGDTDTQYF. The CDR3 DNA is TGTGCCAGCAGCCCGCAGGCAGGGGACACAGATACGCAGTATTTT.

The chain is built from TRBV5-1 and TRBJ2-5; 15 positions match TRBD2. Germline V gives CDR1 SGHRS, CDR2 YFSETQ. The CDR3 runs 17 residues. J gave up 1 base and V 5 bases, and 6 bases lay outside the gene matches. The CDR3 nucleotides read TGCGCCAGCAGAGGACTAGCGGGGGGGTTGGGCCAAGAGACCCAGTACTTC. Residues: CASRGLAGGLGQETQYF.

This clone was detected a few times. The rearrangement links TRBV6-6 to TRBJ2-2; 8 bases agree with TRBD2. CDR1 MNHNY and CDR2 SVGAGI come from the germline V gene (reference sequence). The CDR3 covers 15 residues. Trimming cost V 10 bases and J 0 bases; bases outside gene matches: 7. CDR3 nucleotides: TGTGCCACCGGAGTAGCGGGATCGAACACCGGGGAGCTGTTTTTT. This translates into CATGVAGSNTGELFF.

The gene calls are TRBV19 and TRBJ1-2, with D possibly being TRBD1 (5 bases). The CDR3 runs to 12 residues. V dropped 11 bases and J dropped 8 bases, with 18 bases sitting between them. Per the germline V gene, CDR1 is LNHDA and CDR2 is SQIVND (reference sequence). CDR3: CACAGGEGGYTF. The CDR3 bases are TGTGCCTGCGCCGGGGGTGAAGGGGGCTACACCTTC.

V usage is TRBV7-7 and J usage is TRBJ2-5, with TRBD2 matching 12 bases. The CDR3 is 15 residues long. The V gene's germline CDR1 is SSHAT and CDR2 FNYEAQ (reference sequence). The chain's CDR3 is CATKRLAGAGETQYF. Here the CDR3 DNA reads TGTGCTACGAAGAGACTAGCGGGGGCGGGAGAGACCCAGTACTTC.

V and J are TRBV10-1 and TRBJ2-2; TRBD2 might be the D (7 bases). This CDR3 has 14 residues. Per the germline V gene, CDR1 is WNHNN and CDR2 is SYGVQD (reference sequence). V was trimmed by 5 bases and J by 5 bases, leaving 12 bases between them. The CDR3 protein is CASSPRGGTGELFF. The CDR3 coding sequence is TGCGCCAGCAGTCCCAGGGGAGGGACCGGGGAGCTGTTTTTT.

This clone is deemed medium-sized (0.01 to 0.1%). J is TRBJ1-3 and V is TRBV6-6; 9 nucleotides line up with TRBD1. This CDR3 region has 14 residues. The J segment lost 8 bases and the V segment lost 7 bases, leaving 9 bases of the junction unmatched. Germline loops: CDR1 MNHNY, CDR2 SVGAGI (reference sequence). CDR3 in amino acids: CASTKGTGIYTIYF. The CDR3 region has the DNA TGTGCCAGCACTAAGGGGACAGGGATATACACCATATATTTT.